The sequence of this T cell receptor (beta chain) was determined in a study of blood T cells in healthy people across ages. Study outcomes and limitations: Samples with more naive T cells showed higher observed beta diversity. From one million sequenced T cells, diversity estimates were lower bounds.

The use of a sample-barcoded 5' primer and a J-beta primer mix characterized a second PCR of roughly 6 to 11 cycles. TCRdb re-analysed the 5' RACE reads in MiXCR, keeping a single row per CDR3 protein. The sample carries about 800,000 distinct CDR3 sequences, roughly 25% recorded once. Details on this clonotype: Its antigen is not identified.

This CDR3 is 14 amino acids long. Germline V CDR1 and CDR2: SGHRS, YFSETQ. V shed 0 bases and J shed 3 bases, with 9 bases lying between them. This sample was also put to use in a study of T cells of mothers and their children. That report notes: In each mother, TCR beta CDR3 reads exceeded 9 million; in each child, they numbered some 3 million.

The chain recombines TRBV5-1 with TRBJ1-2; TRBD1 might be the D (5 bases). The sequencing input was blood. The TCR originated in a boy under 18 in good health. CDR3 amino acids: CASSLGGVDYGYTF. The DNA for the CDR3 is TGCGCCAGCAGCTTGGGGGGCGTCGACTATGGCTACACCTTC.